Listed below are T cell receptor beta chains from one sample, sequenced in a study of blood T cell repertoires in COVID-19. TCRdb's table, derived via immunoSEQ multiplex PCR, lists solely in-frame clones and lacks some. The table lists hundreds of thousands of clones, roughly 80% of them singletons. The source material was peripheral blood. The receptors were sampled from an elderly woman with acute or convalescent COVID-19. Each CDR3 is given with its conserved first and last residue.

TRBV7-2,14,CASNEGLATSEQYF
TRBV11-2,16,CASSLHRGGDNSPLHF
TRBV14,15,CASSQRTGHNSPLHF
TRBV18,16,CASSPYGSSGSYEQFF
TRBV19,16,CASSPGRTGGSHEQYF
TRBV9,15,CASSPRTSSTDTQYF
TRBV19,12,CASSRETNEQFF
TRBV5-1,16,CASSSGQGIYNSPLHF
TRBV6-4,15,CASRASATLEYGYTF
TRBV9,14,CASTGRTNTGELFF
TRBV5-1,16,CASSDRDRGSKEGYTF
TRBV11-3,14,CASSLGLGWYEQYF
TRBV19,14,CASSIRETGVEQYF
TRBV18,14,CASSRDRLSQPQHF
TRBV19,18,CASARDSRVSSGANVLTF
TRBV27,13,CASKRGPLETQYF
TRBV6-2/TRBV6-3,14,CASNPSGRRYEQYF
TRBV7-9,14,CASSFSEIQETQYF
TRBV19,14,CASRLELTTDTQYF
TRBV5-1,15,CASSLPGQGADEQFF
TRBV11-2,16,CASSFTSGTVTYEQYF
TRBV4-1,15,CASSPLEIAGNEQYF
TRBV5-4,13,CASSQDTDRGYTF
TRBV7-2,15,CASSLRIGDLYGYTF
TRBV10-3,14,CAISTGTRERGLFF
TRBV11-3,17,CASSLHRQGHSNQPQHF
TRBV6-2/TRBV6-3,13,CASSPQGVETQYF
TRBV7-3,15,CASSWDRGVNTEAFF
TRBV7-9,16,CASSSARTGMQETQYF
TRBV20-1,13,CSASITNTGELFF
TRBV6-6,16,CASRSTGLGDTGELFF
TRBV11-3,13,CASSSFDTGELFF
TRBV30,13,CAWSVPGVAGYTF
TRBV23-1,17,CASSPGNCRVTFYGYTF
TRBV19,15,CASSTTGVGANVLTF
TRBV10-3,14,CAISESMAGDGYTF
TRBV15,18,CATSRDTSGGAGSYTQYF
TRBV24-1,13,CATSSPGQETQYF
TRBV21-1,14,CASGPGRGNQPQHF
TRBV21-1,16,CASTFRTGFPRYEQYF
TRBV7-2,15,CASSLEGLVFYEQYF
TRBV30,13,CAWIFQGRLGYTF
TRBV28,14,CASSAPVASYEQYF
TRBV27,15,CASRRTGTGNNEQFF
TRBV18,17,CASSRGTGTSGTDTQYF
TRBV7-7,15,CASSLSRGLDDTQYF
TRBV19,15,CASSIIGQGNEKLFF
TRBV12-3/TRBV12-4,13,CASRLQGTQPQHF
TRBV5-1,15,CASSPGQMNTGELFF
TRBV5-1,15,CASSGPQGALYEQYF
TRBV10-3,18,CAISEPTGTGKSTGELFF